There are a few counts of the clone carrying this T cell receptor beta chain. The antigen is not known. The assay was immunoSEQ multiplex PCR, and TCRdb's table has in-frame clones only and misses some. Among 6,500 to 10,000 clones listed, about 90% were seen once. The V segment lost 3 bases and the J segment 7 bases; nucleotides outside the gene matches: 2. The CDR3 totals 13 residues. Germline V gives CDR1 MNHEY, CDR2 SMNVEV (reference sequence). The data originate from a study of OX40 agonist ivuxolimab in advanced cancers. Study-wide context: At 0.01 to 10 mg/kg, ivuxolimab was administered intravenously to patients every 2 weeks. Cancers in dose escalation were hepatocellular, melanoma, renal cell and head and neck.

Patients had blood sampled at baseline and again on cycle 4 day 1 and cycle 7 day 1. Whole-study results and caveats: CD4+ and CD8+ blood T cells expanded clonally by week 6 at 0.1 to 3.0 mg/kg.

The sample in question was CD4+ or CD8+ T cells sorted from blood, obtained in a trial of the OX40 agonist ivuxolimab. This TCR was recovered from an adult with an advanced solid tumor such as melanoma, head and neck, liver or kidney cancer. The chain has TRBV27 and TRBJ2-2; TRBD2 aligns across 7 bases. The CDR3 DNA reads as TGTGCCAGCAGTTTGGGGGGGGTCGGGGAGCTGTTTTTT. Protein product: CASSLGGVGELFF.